These 16 T cell receptor beta chains originate from one sample sequenced in a study of blood T cell repertoires in COVID-19. The data were produced by immunoSEQ multiplex PCR, yet TCRdb's version contains in-frame clones alone and is incomplete. The table has 65,000 to 80,000 clones, roughly 84% seen once. The sequencing sample was made of peripheral blood. These receptors all stem from a human donor in a cohort sampled during active COVID-19.

The chain combines TRBV5-4 with TRBJ2-5, with 14 bases that match TRBD2. V lost 0 bases to trimming and J lost 1 base; unmatched junction nucleotides: 2. CDR3 length equals 17 residues. The germline gives CDR1 SGHNT, CDR2 YYREEE (reference sequence). The CDR3 here is CASSLGGLAGAQETQYF. The CDR3 DNA reads as TGTGCCAGCAGCTTGGGGGGACTAGCGGGGGCCCAAGAGACCCAGTACTTC.

This sequence joins TRBV5-1 and TRBJ2-1, with TRBD2 identical over 10 bases. V lost 0 bases to trimming and J lost 8 bases; unmatched junction nucleotides: 5. From germline, CDR1 is SGHRS and CDR2 YFSETQ. The CDR3 has 15 amino acids. CDR3 sequence (DNA): TGCGCCAGCAGCTTGGGATTAGCGGGGGGTGATGAGCAGTTCTTC. Its translation: CASSLGLAGGDEQFF.

The rearrangement links TRBV28 to TRBJ2-5; 9 bases match TRBD2. J was trimmed by 4 bases and V by 5 bases; bases with no gene match: 2. This CDR3 spans 13 amino acids. Per the germline V gene, CDR1 is MDHEN and CDR2 is SYDVKM. This CDR3 is CASSQREAETQYF. CDR3 nucleotide sequence: TGTGCCAGCAGTCAGCGGGAGGCAGAGACCCAGTACTTC.

The chain has TRBV27 and TRBJ2-3; TRBD2 matches at 13 bases. The germline gives CDR1 MNHEY, CDR2 SMNVEV (reference sequence). The V and J ends lost 5 bases and 1 base, in that order; junction bases with no gene match: 9. The CDR3 spans 18 residues. The chain's CDR3 is CASSVDPGLAGRTDTQYF. The DNA for the CDR3 is TGTGCCAGCAGTGTCGACCCGGGACTAGCGGGGCGCACAGATACGCAGTATTTT.

The sample holds one count of this clone. This sequence joins TRBV3-1 (or the pseudogene TRBV3-2) and TRBJ1-1; D unresolved. The germline V and J ends were trimmed by 5 bases and 1 base, with 5 bases remaining between them. CDR3 size: 12 residues. Per the germline V gene, CDR1 is LGHDT and CDR2 is YNNKEL (reference sequence). The CDR3 spells CASSTRNTEAFF. CDR3 bases: TGTGCCAGCAGCACACGGAACACTGAAGCTTTCTTT.

This sequence joins TRBV7-9 and TRBJ2-5; TRBD2 agrees at 12 bases. The germline V gene has CDR1 SEHNR and CDR2 FQNEAQ (reference sequence). The CDR3 sequence is 17 residues long. J was trimmed by 5 bases and V by 1 base; bases with no gene match: 8. In DNA form, the CDR3 reads TGTGCCAGCAGCTTAGTTCGGACTAGCGGGAATGAGGAGACCCAGTACTTC. As protein: CASSLVRTSGNEETQYF.

The V call is TRBV20-1, the J call TRBJ1-2; 10 bases match TRBD1. J was trimmed by 3 bases and V by 3 bases; bases with no gene match: 7. The CDR3 covers 15 residues. The germline gives CDR1 DFQATT, CDR2 SNEGSKA (reference sequence). The CDR3 DNA reads TGCAGTGCTAGTGGGACAGGGGATCGTGACTATGGCTACACCTTC. Protein product: CSASGTGDRDYGYTF.

In DNA form, the CDR3 reads TGCGCCAGCAGCAGGCCGGGACTAGCATCGGCAAATGAGCAGTTCTTC. Its protein product is CASSRPGLASANEQFF. The J gene is TRBJ2-1, the V gene TRBV5-1; 9 bases agree with TRBD2. V shed 4 bases, J shed 7 bases, and the junction held 12 bases outside the gene matches. Per the germline V gene, CDR1 is SGHRS and CDR2 is YFSETQ. This CDR3 contains 16 residues.

This clone came up a few times. The CDR3 loop is CASSLLAGTSGANEQFF. The CDR3 DNA follows: TGCGCCAGCAGCTTGTTGGCCGGGACTAGCGGGGCAAATGAGCAGTTCTTC. The chain is built from TRBV5-1 and TRBJ2-1, with 13 bases aligning to TRBD2. The junction had 8 bases not matched to a gene; V was cut back by 1 base and J by 7 bases. Germline lookup yields CDR1 SGHRS and CDR2 YFSETQ. The CDR3 is 17 residues long.

The rearrangement uses TRBV15 and TRBJ1-1; maybe TRBD1 (5 bases). Germline CDR1 LNHNV, CDR2 YYDKDF (reference sequence). This CDR3 is built from 14 residues. Deletions cut 1 base from V and 2 bases from J, with 8 bases between. The CDR3 bases are TGTGCCACCAGCAGAGGACAGAAAAACACTGAAGCTTTCTTT. Protein product: CATSRGQKNTEAFF.

The chain links TRBV7-2 to TRBJ2-3; D is possibly TRBD2 (5 bases). CDR3 length: 14 amino acids. The V and J ends lost 1 base and 1 base respectively, with 6 bases between them. The germline V gene encodes CDR1 SGHTA and CDR2 FQGNSA. In DNA, the CDR3 is TGTGCCAGCAGCTTAGGGCGGGGCACAGATACGCAGTATTTT. Translation gives CASSLGRGTDTQYF.

V usage is TRBV11-2 and J usage is TRBJ2-4; 8 bases fit TRBD1. Germline V gene data show CDR1 as SGHAT and CDR2 as FQNNGV. Unmatched junction bases numbered 9, after V lost 5 bases and J lost 6 bases. The CDR3 totals 15 residues. The CDR3 region is CASSPQTGALNIQYF. In nucleotides, the CDR3 is TGTGCCAGCAGCCCTCAGACAGGGGCTTTAAACATTCAGTACTTC.

The chain links TRBV2 to TRBJ2-7, with D maybe TRBD2 (5 bases). The CDR3 length is 14 residues. V gave up 4 bases and J gave up 7 bases, with 17 bases separating them. Germline CDR1 and CDR2: SNHLY and FYNNEI. The CDR3 region has the DNA TGTGCCAGCAGTGGGATTATGGGAGATGGGGAGCAGTACTTC. As protein: CASSGIMGDGEQYF.

The chain combines TRBV5-4 with TRBJ1-1; 7 bases are shared with TRBD1. Unmatched junction bases numbered 7, after V lost 4 bases and J lost 1 base. Germline V lookup: CDR1 SGHNT, CDR2 YYREEE (reference sequence). There are 15 residues in the CDR3. The CDR3 region has the DNA TGTGCCAGCAGCCTTAGACAGGGCACGAACACTGAAGCTTTCTTT. Its translation: CASSLRQGTNTEAFF.

The chain recombines TRBV5-1 with TRBJ1-6; D might be TRBD1 (5 bases). Germline CDR1 SGHRS, CDR2 YFSETQ. This CDR3 spans 15 amino acids. V was pared by 3 bases and J by 10 bases, with 17 bases between. CDR3: CASSSSRGGGSPLHF. CDR3 nucleotide sequence: TGCGCCAGCAGCTCGAGTAGGGGTGGTGGATCACCCCTCCACTTT.

This rearrangement joins TRBV11-2 to TRBJ1-5; no firm D call. This CDR3 has 15 amino acids. V lost 5 bases to trimming and J lost 3 bases, with 14 bases between them. Germline V gene sequence: CDR1 SGHAT, CDR2 FQNNGV. The CDR3 region is CASSDSGGLNQPQHF. The CDR3 nucleotides read TGTGCCAGCAGCGATTCGGGTGGTCTCAATCAGCCCCAGCATTTT.